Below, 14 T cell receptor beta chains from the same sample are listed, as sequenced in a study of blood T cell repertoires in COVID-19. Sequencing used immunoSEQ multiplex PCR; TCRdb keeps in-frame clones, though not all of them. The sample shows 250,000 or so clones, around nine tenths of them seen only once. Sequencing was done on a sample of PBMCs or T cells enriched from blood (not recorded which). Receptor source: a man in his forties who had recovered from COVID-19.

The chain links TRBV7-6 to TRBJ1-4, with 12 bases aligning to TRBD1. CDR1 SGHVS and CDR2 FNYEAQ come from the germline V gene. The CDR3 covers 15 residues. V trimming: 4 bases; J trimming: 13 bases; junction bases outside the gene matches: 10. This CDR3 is CASSSNTGQGARLFF. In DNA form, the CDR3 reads TGTGCCAGCAGCTCCAACACGGGACAGGGGGCCAGACTGTTTTTT.

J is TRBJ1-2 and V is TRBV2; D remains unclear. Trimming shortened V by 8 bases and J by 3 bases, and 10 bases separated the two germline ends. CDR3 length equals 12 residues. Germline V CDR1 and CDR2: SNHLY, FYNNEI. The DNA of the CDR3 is TGTGCCAGCCTAGGCCGGGACTATGGCTACACCTTC. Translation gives CASLGRDYGYTF.

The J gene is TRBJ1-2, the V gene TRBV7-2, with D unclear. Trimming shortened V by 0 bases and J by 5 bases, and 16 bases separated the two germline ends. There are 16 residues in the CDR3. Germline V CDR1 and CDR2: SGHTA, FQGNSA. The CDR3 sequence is CASSLAIGAETYGYTF. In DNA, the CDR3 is TGTGCCAGCAGCTTAGCTATTGGTGCAGAGACTTATGGCTACACCTTC.

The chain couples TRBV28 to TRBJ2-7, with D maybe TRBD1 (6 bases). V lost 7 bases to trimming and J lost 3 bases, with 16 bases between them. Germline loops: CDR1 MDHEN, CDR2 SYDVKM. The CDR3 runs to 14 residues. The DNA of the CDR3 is TGTGCCAGCACCCCTCACAGGGCTATCTACGAGCAGTACTTC. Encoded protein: CASTPHRAIYEQYF. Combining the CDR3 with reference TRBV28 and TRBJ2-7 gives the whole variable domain DVKVTQSSRYLVKRTGEKVFLECVQDMDHENMFWYRQDPGLGLRLIYFSYDVKMKEKGDIPEGYSVSREKKERFSLILESASTNQTSMYLCASTPHRAIYEQYFGPGTRLTVT.

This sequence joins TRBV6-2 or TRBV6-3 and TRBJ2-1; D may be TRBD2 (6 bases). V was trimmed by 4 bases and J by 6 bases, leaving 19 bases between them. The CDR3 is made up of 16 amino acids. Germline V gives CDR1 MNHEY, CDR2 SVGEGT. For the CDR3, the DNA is TGTGCCAGCAGTTCGGTTTGGCGGGAACGTATCAATGAGCAGTTCTTC. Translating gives CASSSVWRERINEQFF.

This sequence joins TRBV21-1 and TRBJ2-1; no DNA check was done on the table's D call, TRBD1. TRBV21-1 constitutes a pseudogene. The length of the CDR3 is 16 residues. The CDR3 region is CASTPGQPISYNEQFF. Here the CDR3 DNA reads TGTGCCAGCACCCCGGGACAGCCTATCTCCTACAATGAGCAGTTCTTC.

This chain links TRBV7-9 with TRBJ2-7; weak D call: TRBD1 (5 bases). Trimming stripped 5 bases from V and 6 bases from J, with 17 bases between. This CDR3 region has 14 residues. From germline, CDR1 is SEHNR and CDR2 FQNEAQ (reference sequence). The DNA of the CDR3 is TGTGCCAGCAGCGGTGCCAGGGCTCAGGGCGAGCAGTACTTC. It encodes CASSGARAQGEQYF.

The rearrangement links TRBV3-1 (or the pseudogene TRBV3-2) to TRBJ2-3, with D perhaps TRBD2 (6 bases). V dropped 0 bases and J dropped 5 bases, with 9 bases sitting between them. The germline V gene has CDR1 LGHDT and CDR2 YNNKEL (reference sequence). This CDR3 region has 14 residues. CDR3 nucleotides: TGTGCCAGCAGCCAAGATCTGGGAGGAGATACGCAGTATTTT. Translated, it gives CASSQDLGGDTQYF.

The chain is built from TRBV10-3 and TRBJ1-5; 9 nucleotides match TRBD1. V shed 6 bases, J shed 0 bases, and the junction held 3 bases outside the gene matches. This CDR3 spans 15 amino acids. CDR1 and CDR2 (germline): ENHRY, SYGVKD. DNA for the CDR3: TGTGCCATCAGCTGGGACAGGGATAGCAATCAGCCCCAGCATTTT. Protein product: CAISWDRDSNQPQHF.

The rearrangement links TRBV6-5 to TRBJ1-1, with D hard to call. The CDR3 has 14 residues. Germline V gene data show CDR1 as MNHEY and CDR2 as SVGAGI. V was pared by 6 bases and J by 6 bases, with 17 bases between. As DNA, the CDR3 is TGTGCCAGCAGGGCCCGGGAACAGACTGCTGAAGCTTTCTTT. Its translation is CASRAREQTAEAFF.

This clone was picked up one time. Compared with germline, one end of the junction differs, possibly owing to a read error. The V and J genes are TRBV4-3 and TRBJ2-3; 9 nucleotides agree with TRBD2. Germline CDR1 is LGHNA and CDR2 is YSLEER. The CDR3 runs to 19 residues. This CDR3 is CASSQDRTGLAPITDTQYF. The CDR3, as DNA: TGCGCCAGCAGTCAAGACAGAACCGGACTAGCGCCTATCACAGATACGCAGTATTTT.

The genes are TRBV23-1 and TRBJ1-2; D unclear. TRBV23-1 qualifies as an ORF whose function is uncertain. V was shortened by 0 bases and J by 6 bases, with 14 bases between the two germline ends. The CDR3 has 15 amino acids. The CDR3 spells CASSQSTFPGDGYTF. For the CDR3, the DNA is TGCGCCAGCAGTCAATCTACCTTCCCGGGAGATGGCTACACCTTC.

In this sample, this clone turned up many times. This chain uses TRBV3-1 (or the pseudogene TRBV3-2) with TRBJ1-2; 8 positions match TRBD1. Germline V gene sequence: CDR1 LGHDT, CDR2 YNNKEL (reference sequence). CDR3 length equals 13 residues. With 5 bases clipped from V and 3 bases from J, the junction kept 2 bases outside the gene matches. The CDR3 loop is CASSGTGDYGYTF. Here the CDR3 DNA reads TGTGCCAGCAGCGGGACAGGCGACTATGGCTACACCTTC.

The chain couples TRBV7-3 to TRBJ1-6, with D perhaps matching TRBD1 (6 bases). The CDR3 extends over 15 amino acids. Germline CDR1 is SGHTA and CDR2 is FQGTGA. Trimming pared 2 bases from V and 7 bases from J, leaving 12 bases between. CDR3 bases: TGTGCCAGCAGCTTAGGGGCGGGGGCCAATTCACCCCTCCACTTT. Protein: CASSLGAGANSPLHF.